Each of the 30 T cell receptor beta chains below was sequenced from the same sample in a study of CD4 and CD8 cells across lung adenocarcinoma regions. TCRdb ran MiXCR on the PCR reads and lists one entry per CDR3 protein. The table has under 25,000 distinct CDR3 sequences, approximately 52% seen once. Sequencing used CD4+ T cells from the center of a lung tumor. The receptor source for this set is a male donor with lung adenocarcinoma. The CD4 and CD8 labels of this study may be unreliable.

Concerning this clonotype itself: One junction end does not reproduce the germline sequence, and a read error may be involved. The chain recombines TRBV6-1 with TRBJ2-3; D is perhaps TRBD2 (5 bases). The CDR3 loop spans 13 amino acids. Germline assignment: CDR1 MNHNS and CDR2 SASEGT. The CDR3 DNA sequence: TGTGCCAGCCATGCTGGGAGCACAGATGAGCAGTACTTT. Its translation is CASHAGSTDEQYF.

This clonotype was counted at least ten times. The genes are TRBV7-2 and TRBJ2-1, with D possibly TRBD2 on 6 matching bases. This CDR3 comprises 13 residues. Per germline, CDR1 SGHTA and CDR2 FQGNSA. V lost 5 bases, J lost 8 bases, and 13 bases lay in between. The CDR3 nucleotides are TGTGCCAGCAGCCCATGGGGGGATGATGAGCAGTTCTTC. This gives the protein CASSPWGDDEQFF.

This clonotype was found a few times. The rearrangement joins TRBV27 to TRBJ2-4, with 8 nucleotides matching TRBD1. V lost 6 bases to trimming and J lost 13 bases; unmatched junction nucleotides: 14. Per germline, CDR1 MNHEY and CDR2 SMNVEV (reference sequence). This CDR3 has 14 residues. CDR3 residues: CASSLSRGPSTQYF. As DNA, the CDR3 is TGTGCCAGCAGCCTTTCCAGGGGGCCTAGCACCCAGTACTTC.

This clonotype was seen more than once but under ten times. The chain couples TRBV6-2 or TRBV6-3 to TRBJ1-2, with a tentative D call TRBD1 (5 bases). Trimming stripped 2 bases from V and 4 bases from J, with 8 bases between. This CDR3 is 13 amino acids long. Germline V gives CDR1 MNHEY, CDR2 SVGEGT. CDR3 amino acids: CASSYRDPYGYTF. The CDR3 DNA follows: TGTGCCAGCAGTTACAGGGACCCCTATGGCTACACCTTC.

The chain couples TRBV6-1 to TRBJ2-4; TRBD2 is a possible D gene (5 bases). The CDR3 contains 19 residues. Germline CDR1 reads MNHNS; CDR2 reads SASEGT. The V and J ends lost 2 bases and 5 bases respectively, with 25 bases between them. The CDR3 sequence is CASSEFGGRGILDQNIQYF. The CDR3 coding sequence is TGTGCCAGCAGTGAATTCGGCGGGCGCGGAATCTTAGACCAAAACATTCAGTACTTC.

A note on this clonotype: One end of the junction is discordant with germline, which a read error may explain. The rearrangement joins TRBV6-5 to TRBJ2-3; tentative D call: TRBD2 (6 bases). The germline V gene encodes CDR1 MNHEY and CDR2 SVGAGI. The CDR3 is 15 residues long. The CDR3 DNA is TGTGCCAGCGGTTACGCCCCGTGGGGGGAAGATACGCAGTACTTT. It codes for CASGYAPWGEDTQYF.

The chain joins TRBV9 to TRBJ2-1; D might be TRBD2 (6 bases). V lost 0 bases and J lost 5, with 18 bases in between. CDR1 SGDLS and CDR2 YYNGEE come from the germline V gene. The CDR3 is 17 amino acids. The CDR3 bases are TGTGCCAGCAGCGTAGCAGCGGGCACCTATCTGAACAATGAGCAGTTCTTC. It specifies CASSVAAGTYLNNEQFF.

CDR3 nucleotide sequence: TGTGCCAGCAGCCAGGGACTAGCGGGAAGCACAGATACGCAGTATTTT. This gives the protein CASSQGLAGSTDTQYF. The genes are TRBV3-1 and TRBJ2-3; the match to TRBD2 covers 13 bases. V gave up 3 bases and J gave up 0 bases; unmatched junction bases: 0. CDR1 is LGHDT, CDR2 YNNKEL, per germline (reference sequence). The length of the CDR3 is 16 residues.

In this sample, this clonotype is medium-sized (0.01 to 0.1%). V is TRBV27 and J is TRBJ2-1; D is ambiguous. The CDR3 loop spans 14 amino acids. V shed 1 base and J shed 7 bases, with 11 bases lying between them. Germline assignment: CDR1 MNHEY and CDR2 SMNVEV (reference sequence). This CDR3 is CASSLWGLLNEQFF. CDR3 in DNA: TGTGCCAGCAGTTTATGGGGTTTATTGAATGAGCAGTTCTTC.

This clonotype was detected only a few times. This sequence may be a read error, since a much larger clone differs from it by one base. V gene TRBV7-6 combines with J gene TRBJ2-1; D is possibly TRBD2 (7 bases). CDR3 length: 12 amino acids. V shed 5 bases and J shed 13 bases, with 15 bases lying between them. Germline V gene data show CDR1 as SGHVS and CDR2 as FNYEAQ. The CDR3 DNA sequence: TGTGCCAGCAGCGGAGGGGGGGAGACCCAGTTCTTC. Amino acid sequence: CASSGGGETQFF.

The rearrangement uses TRBV9 and TRBJ2-5, with 8 bases that match TRBD1. The CDR3 extends over 14 amino acids. Germline CDR1 and CDR2: SGDLS and YYNGEE. V trimming: 0 bases; J trimming: 11 bases; junction bases outside the gene matches: 9. DNA of the CDR3: TGTGCCAGCAGCGTAGCGCAGGGGGCGAGTGAGCAGTACTTC. Amino acid sequence: CASSVAQGASEQYF.

The chain couples TRBV6-1 to TRBJ2-2; D tentatively reads TRBD1 or TRBD2 (5 bases each). The length of the CDR3 is 15 residues. V was clipped by 6 bases and J by 13 bases, with 24 bases between them. Germline CDR1 is MNHNS and CDR2 is SASEGT. The CDR3 region is CASRLQAGITGTLFF. Written as DNA, the CDR3 is TGTGCCAGCAGACTCCAGGCCGGAATCACCGGGACGCTGTTTTTT.

For this clonotype: One junction end disagrees with the germline gene, perhaps due to a read error. V usage is TRBV6-1 and J usage is TRBJ2-4; D gene unclear. Germline lookup yields CDR1 MNHNS and CDR2 SASEGT. This CDR3 is 11 amino acids long. CDR3 sequence reads: CASRDKDTQYF. The CDR3 DNA reads as TGTGCCAGCCGTGACAAGGATACTCAGTACTTC.

This clonotype was observed many times. The V call is TRBV5-1, the J call TRBJ2-1; 7 bases map to TRBD1. This CDR3 has 14 amino acids. V trimming: 5 bases; J trimming: 9 bases; junction bases outside the gene matches: 11. Germline CDR1 SGHRS, CDR2 YFSETQ. The CDR3 here is CASSLDRARTEQFF. The CDR3 bases are TGCGCCAGCAGTTTAGACAGGGCTAGAACTGAGCAGTTCTTC.

This clonotype was seen repeatedly, ten times or more. The chain uses TRBV7-2 and TRBJ2-5; D gene uncertain. The CDR3 is 13 amino acids. The germline V gene encodes CDR1 SGHTA and CDR2 FQGNSA. V was pared by 2 bases and J by 5 bases, with 9 bases between. The CDR3 region is CASSLSRLETQYF. For the CDR3, the DNA is TGTGCCAGCAGCTTATCCCGGCTTGAGACCCAGTACTTC.

The sample holds many counts of this clonotype. CDR3 loop: CASSLVIGGWETQYF. The DNA for the CDR3 is TGTGCCAGCAGCTTAGTAATAGGGGGCTGGGAGACCCAGTACTTC. This chain joins TRBV7-6 and TRBJ2-5; 7 bases align to TRBD1. J was trimmed by 5 bases and V by 1 base; bases with no gene match: 7. Germline V lookup: CDR1 SGHVS, CDR2 FNYEAQ. The CDR3 is 15 residues long.

With regard to this clonotype: Compared with germline, one end of the junction differs, possibly owing to a read error. V is TRBV6-1 and J is TRBJ2-3; D ambiguous. CDR3 length equals 14 residues. Germline V gives CDR1 MNHNS, CDR2 SASEGT. CDR3 residues: CASSGSISTNTQYF. The DNA of the CDR3 is TGTGCCAGCAGTGGATCCATATCCACAAATACGCAGTATTTT.

The chain has TRBV12-3 or TRBV12-4 and TRBJ2-3; no definite D call. This CDR3 is 14 amino acids long. The CDR3 spells CAGSGGGAADTQYF. Here the CDR3 DNA reads TGTGCGGGCAGTGGCGGCGGAGCCGCAGATACGCAGTATTTT.

V and J are TRBV6-1 and TRBJ2-1; 7 positions match TRBD1. J was trimmed by 10 bases and V by 2 bases; bases with no gene match: 8. The CDR3 length is 14 residues. From germline, CDR1 is MNHNS and CDR2 SASEGT. The CDR3 is CASSEINRGGEQFF. DNA of the CDR3: TGTGCCAGCAGTGAAATTAACAGAGGGGGCGAGCAGTTCTTC.

Points on this clonotype: A read error may produce the germline difference seen at one junction end. V usage is TRBV27 and J usage is TRBJ2-4; the D call may be TRBD1 or TRBD2 (7 bases each). This CDR3 is built from 14 residues. Looked up from germline, CDR1 is MNHEY and CDR2 is SMNVEV (reference sequence). The CDR3 loop is CAGRGGGDKDIQYF. CDR3 bases: TGTGCGGGCAGGGGGGGCGGGGACAAAGACATCCAGTACTTC.

The rearrangement links TRBV27 to TRBJ2-5; 7 bases map to TRBD2. This CDR3 is built from 15 residues. CDR1 is MNHEY, CDR2 SMNVEV, per germline (reference sequence). V dropped 3 bases and J dropped 4; count of bases not matched to a gene: 8. CDR3 DNA: TGTGCCAGCAGTTTTCTAGCGGATATCCCAGAGACCCAGTACTTC. Translated: CASSFLADIPETQYF.

This chain's CDR3 is CASSDSGSYEQYF. The DNA for the CDR3 is TGTGCCAGCAGTGATAGCGGGAGCTACGAGCAGTACTTC. The rearrangement joins TRBV6-1 to TRBJ2-1; 9 bases agree with TRBD2. The J call is doubtful: the DNA matches TRBJ2-7 better. Germline V gene lookup returns CDR1 MNHNS and CDR2 SASEGT. This CDR3 has 13 residues.

The genes are TRBV27 and TRBJ1-2; D is perhaps TRBD1 (6 bases). This CDR3 has 14 residues. Trimming stripped 5 bases from V and 4 bases from J, with 14 bases between. CDR1 MNHEY and CDR2 SMNVEV come from the germline V gene (reference sequence). CDR3 sequence: CASSEYQGIYGYTF. In nucleotides, the CDR3 is TGTGCCAGCAGTGAATATCAGGGGATCTATGGCTACACCTTC.

In this sample, this clonotype is medium-sized. The chain has TRBV27 and TRBJ2-2; D possibly uses TRBD1 or TRBD2 (5 bases each). Trimming cost V 8 bases and J 4 bases, with 14 bases left between them. Germline CDR1 and CDR2: MNHEY and SMNVEV (reference sequence). The CDR3 sequence is 14 residues long. The DNA of the CDR3 is TGTGCCAGCCGAACGGGGCTCAGCACCGGGGAGCTGTTTTTT. Translated: CASRTGLSTGELFF.

This chain joins TRBV6-1 and TRBJ2-3; 7 bases map to TRBD1. Trimming at V came to 8 bases and at J to 14 bases, leaving 22 bases not matched to a gene. CDR1 and CDR2 from the germline V gene are MNHNS and SASEGT. The CDR3 consists of 15 residues. The CDR3 DNA reads as TGTGCCAGCGGACTCCAGGCCGTGAGCACAGGGGCGCTGTATTTT. Its protein product is CASGLQAVSTGALYF.

By share, this clonotype counts as medium-sized. The V call is TRBV6-1, the J call TRBJ2-1; 7 bases match TRBD1. Near its end, the DNA agrees better with TRBJ2-7, so the J call may be wrong. Germline V CDR1 and CDR2: MNHNS, SASEGT. This CDR3 contains 13 residues. This CDR3 reads CASSRGSENEQYF. The CDR3 DNA follows: TGTGCCAGCAGCAGGGGGTCTGAAAACGAGCAGTACTTC.

This clonotype was seen just once. One end of the junction fails to match germline, which may point to a read error. The V and J genes are TRBV10-3 and TRBJ2-3; tentatively, D is TRBD1 or TRBD2 (6 bases each). Per the germline V gene, CDR1 is ENHRY and CDR2 is SYGVKD. CDR3 length: 16 residues. The CDR3 is CATAVMGGGVTDTQYF. The CDR3 nucleotides are TGTGCCACAGCGGTTATGGGGGGCGGAGTCACAGATACGCAGTACTTT.

Notes on this clonotype: Mismatch with germline at one junction end may stem from a read error. This CDR3 is CASSEAGTGGNGYTF. The CDR3 DNA sequence: TGTGCCAGCAGCGAAGCCGGGACAGGGGGCAATGGCTACACCTTC. The chain recombines TRBV6-1 with TRBJ1-2; TRBD1 agrees at 12 bases. The CDR3 is 15 residues long. Looked up from germline, CDR1 is MNHNS and CDR2 is SASEGT.

This clonotype is classed as medium-sized. The V and J genes are TRBV6-5 and TRBJ1-6, with a weak D call TRBD1 (5 bases). From germline, CDR1 is MNHEY and CDR2 SVGAGI. With 0 bases removed from V and 10 bases from J, the gap between germline ends came to 10 bases. The CDR3 spans 14 residues. The chain's CDR3 is CASSYSDSRSPLHF. The DNA for the CDR3 is TGTGCCAGCAGTTACTCCGACAGTAGATCACCCCTCCACTTT.

Of note for this clonotype: One end of the junction fails to match germline, which may point to a read error. V gene TRBV27 combines with J gene TRBJ2-1, with D tentatively TRBD1 (6 bases). Judging by the DNA end, TRBJ2-3 fits better; the J call may be wrong. The length of the CDR3 is 14 residues. In germline, CDR1 is MNHEY, CDR2 SMNVEV (reference sequence). CDR3 loop: CASSLEVRTDKQYF. For the CDR3, the DNA is TGTGCCAGCAGTTTGGAAGTGAGGACAGATAAGCAGTATTTT.